These T cell receptor beta chains were read from a single sample in a study of cytomegalovirus exposure and HLA in healthy donors. Clones were sequenced by immunoSEQ multiplex PCR, and TCRdb holds only the in-frame ones, with some missing. Among about 41,000 clones listed, more than 65% were seen once. The sequenced sample consisted of PBMCs. These receptors all come from a man aged 50 to 60 in good health and CMV-seronegative. Both conserved end residues are part of each CDR3. The order of the fields is J gene, clone size, CDR3 length, D gene, V gene, CDR3 protein, CDR3 DNA. The D gene is left open where the match is weak. Clone size is shown for a subset of rows, as once, few, many or a class of expanded clone.

>TRBJ2-6|-|12|-|TRBV9
CASNIGANVLTF
TGTGCCAGCAATATAGGGGCCAACGTCCTGACTTTC
>TRBJ1-2|-|14|-|TRBV7-8
CASSLAGGVGDYTF
TGTGCCAGCAGCTTAGCCGGGGGGGTCGGTGACTACACCTTC
>TRBJ1-6|-|15|TRBD1|TRBV2
CASSKGGQGNSPLHF
TGTGCCAGCAGTAAGGGGGGACAGGGAAACTCACCCCTCCACTTT
>TRBJ2-5|-|15|TRBD2|TRBV4-3
CASRHILAGEETQYF
TGCGCCAGCAGACACATTTTAGCGGGGGAAGAGACCCAGTACTTC
>TRBJ2-5|-|18|TRBD2|TRBV4-1
CASSHIPRLAGGQETQYF
TGCGCCAGCAGCCACATTCCGCGACTAGCGGGGGGACAAGAGACCCAGTACTTC
>TRBJ2-1|few|15|TRBD1|TRBV6-5
CASREGQGLRGEQFF
TGTGCCAGCAGAGAGGGACAGGGCCTCCGCGGTGAGCAGTTCTTC
>TRBJ2-5|-|18|-|TRBV28
CASTHTILRGDEVETQYF
TGTGCCAGCACTCACACAATCCTCAGGGGGGACGAGGTCGAGACCCAGTACTTC
>TRBJ1-3|once|14|-|TRBV9
CASSVEEARDTIYF
TGTGCCAGCAGCGTAGAAGAGGCCCGAGACACCATATATTTT
>TRBJ1-1|-|17|TRBD1|TRBV28
CASSQIDRGRLGTEAFF
TGTGCCAGCAGCCAGATAGACAGGGGGCGATTGGGGACTGAAGCTTTCTTT
>TRBJ2-2|-|15|-|TRBV28
CASSFLAVNTGELFF
TGTGCCAGCAGTTTCTTAGCGGTGAACACCGGGGAGCTGTTTTTT
>TRBJ2-2|-|14|TRBD1|TRBV29-1
CSAKDRAGAGELFF
TGCAGCGCCAAAGACAGGGCTGGGGCCGGGGAGCTGTTTTTT
>TRBJ1-2|-|13|-|TRBV2
CASSQTGSYGYTF
TGTGCCAGCAGTCAGACAGGTTCCTATGGCTACACCTTC
>TRBJ1-1|-|13|TRBD1|TRBV6-4
CASSRAGGTEAFF
TGTGCCAGCAGTCGTGCAGGGGGCACTGAAGCTTTCTTT
>TRBJ1-6|-|12|-|TRBV28
CASTQDYSPLHF
TGTGCCAGCACCCAGGATTATTCACCCCTCCACTTT
>TRBJ2-5|-|15|-|TRBV11-3
CASSFGRRQQETQYF
TGTGCCAGCAGCTTTGGACGCAGACAGCAAGAGACCCAGTACTTC
>TRBJ1-1|-|15|-|TRBV27
CASRTLPTGNTEAFF
TGTGCCAGCAGGACACTCCCGACAGGTAACACTGAAGCTTTCTTT
>TRBJ2-7|-|14|TRBD1|TRBV11-3
CASSPRTGGGEQYF
TGTGCCAGCAGCCCACGGACAGGGGGCGGCGAGCAGTACTTC
>TRBJ2-3|once|14|-|TRBV5-6
CASSLGTAGDTQYF
TGTGCCAGCAGCTTGGGTACGGCGGGAGATACGCAGTATTTT
>TRBJ2-7|-|16|-|TRBV7-3
CASSPRGGASYDEQYF
TGTGCCAGCAGCCCTAGGGGGGGGGCATCCTATGACGAGCAGTACTTC
>TRBJ1-2|-|13|-|TRBV5-8
CASSKTERRGYTF
TGTGCCAGCAGCAAGACAGAAAGACGGGGCTACACCTTC